This passage covers 5 T cell receptor beta chains from one sample sequenced in a study of blood T cell repertoires in COVID-19. The assay was immunoSEQ multiplex PCR, and TCRdb's table has in-frame clones only and misses some. The sample has roughly 100,000 clones, approximately 80% seen once; the top ten hold roughly two fifths. The sequenced sample was peripheral blood. The source of these receptors is an elderly man with acute or convalescent COVID-19.

The rearrangement joins TRBV5-1 to TRBJ2-5; 9 nucleotides align to TRBD1. CDR1 and CDR2 (germline): SGHRS, YFSETQ. V lost 0 bases and J lost 4; bases outside the gene matches: 7. This CDR3 is 16 amino acids long. DNA of the CDR3: TGCGCCAGCAGCTTGGGGGGGACAGGGACGGGAGAGACCCAGTACTTC. Translated: CASSLGGTGTGETQYF.

The V gene is TRBV18, the J gene TRBJ2-6; TRBD1 agrees at 8 bases. The germline CDR1 and CDR2 sequences are KGHSH and LQKENI. The junction had 4 bases not matched to a gene; V was cut back by 3 bases and J by 0 bases. The CDR3 is made up of 17 amino acids. The CDR3: CASSPRTGTSGANVLTF. CDR3 nucleotides: TGTGCCAGCTCACCCCGGACAGGGACCTCTGGGGCCAACGTCCTGACTTTC.

The chain carries TRBV5-1 and TRBJ2-7; the match to TRBD1 covers 7 bases. Trimming cost V 0 bases and J 9 bases; bases outside gene matches: 12. Germline V CDR1 and CDR2: SGHRS, YFSETQ. CDR3 length: 15 amino acids. CDR3 sequence: CASSLEGQNLRVQYF. CDR3 coding DNA: TGCGCCAGCAGCTTGGAGGGACAGAACCTACGAGTGCAGTACTTC.

V and J are TRBV5-1 and TRBJ1-2; D is perhaps TRBD1 (5 bases). Germline CDR1 is SGHRS and CDR2 is YFSETQ. The CDR3 has 15 amino acids. V gave up 3 bases and J gave up 0 bases, with 12 bases separating them. The CDR3, as DNA: TGCGCCAGCAGCTCAGGCGGGGGAGCTAACTATGGCTACACCTTC. It yields the protein CASSSGGGANYGYTF.

The CDR3 coding sequence is TGCGCCAGCAGCTTGGCCCCCGACAGGGCCAGGGAGACCCAGTACTTC. It translates to CASSLAPDRARETQYF. The chain is built from TRBV5-1 and TRBJ2-7; 7 nucleotides align to TRBD1. The DNA end is a closer match to TRBJ2-5, so the J assignment may be wrong. The CDR3 has 16 amino acids. CDR1 is SGHRS, CDR2 YFSETQ, per germline.